This TCR beta chain was documented in a study of T cells after yellow fever vaccination. Study-wide points: Of the clonotypes, a small share occurred in both CD4 and CD8 compartments. High-abundance clonotypes from the bulk population could contaminate FACS-sorted repertoires.

Trimming removed 2 bases from V and 6 bases from J, with 16 bases in between. Germline CDR1 and CDR2: MDHEN and SYDVKM. The CDR3 is 16 residues long. Template-switching 5'RACE yielded the TCR cDNA; a universal primer site and UMIs were added in the process. TCRdb redid the calling of the 5' RACE reads with MiXCR, one entry per CDR3 protein. This table has some 160,000 distinct CDR3 sequences, approximately 10% appearing once. Regarding this clonotype: The target antigen is unknown.

The rearrangement links TRBV28 to TRBJ2-2, with a possible D match to TRBD1 (5 bases). The sequence derives from a young man who received the YFV17D yellow fever vaccine. Source: CD8+ T cells sorted from PBMCs, taken 45 days after the yellow fever booster vaccination. The CDR3 here is CASSLRTLTSAGELFF. CDR3 in DNA: TGTGCCAGCAGTTTAAGGACACTCACCTCTGCCGGGGAGCTGTTTTTT.